These 18 T cell receptor beta chains came from one sample sequenced in a study of T-cell reconstitution after alpha-beta-depleted transplantation in children. Preparation of the TCRbeta library used unique molecular identifiers. TCRdb reanalysed the PCR reads using MiXCR and keeps one entry per CDR3 protein. The sample lists about 980,000 distinct CDR3 sequences; roughly 29% were seen once. Sequencing used PBMCs, mostly from graft donor cells, obtained 360 days after TCRalphabeta/CD19-depleted stem cell transplant. The receptors were gathered from a boy in the first two years of life who had a stem cell transplant for SCID, so the T cells may come from the graft donor.

V is TRBV4-2 and J is TRBJ2-3; 7 bases match TRBD2. CDR1 and CDR2 (germline): LGHNA, YNFKEQ. Germline trimming cut 4 bases from V and 3 bases from J; bases unmatched to any gene: 4. This CDR3 has 14 amino acids. The CDR3 loop is CASSLWTRTDTQYF. The CDR3 DNA reads as TGTGCCAGCAGCCTATGGACTAGGACAGATACGCAGTATTTT.

As regards this clonotype: At one of its ends the junction is not consistent with the germline gene, which may arise from a read error. The rearrangement uses TRBV4-2 and TRBJ2-2, with D maybe TRBD2 (6 bases). Germline V gives CDR1 LGHNA, CDR2 YNFKEQ. The CDR3 sequence is 19 residues long. This chain's CDR3 is CASSHPLSGAINLTGEVFF. CDR3 DNA: TGTGCCAGCAGCCATCCCCTGTCCGGGGCGATAAACCTCACCGGGGAGGTGTTTTTT.

This chain joins TRBV20-1 and TRBJ1-4, with TRBD1 as a possible D gene (5 bases). Germline V gives CDR1 DFQATT, CDR2 SNEGSKA (reference sequence). CDR3 length: 14 amino acids. The V and J ends lost 4 bases and 6 bases respectively, with 15 bases between them. In DNA form, the CDR3 reads TGCAGTGCTACCCGGGATCTGGGGGATGAAAAACTGTTTTTT. Protein sequence: CSATRDLGDEKLFF.

The CDR3 coding sequence is TGCAGTGCTAGAGTCCGGCTAGGCAATAATCAGCCCCAGCATTTT. Protein: CSARVRLGNNQPQHF. This sequence joins TRBV20-1 and TRBJ1-5; D call uncertain. CDR1 DFQATT and CDR2 SNEGSKA come from the germline V gene (reference sequence). The CDR3 runs to 15 residues. V was cut by 1 base and J by 4 bases, with 14 bases left in between.

This clonotype was found a few times. The chain employs TRBV12-3 or TRBV12-4 and TRBJ1-1, with TRBD1 identical over 8 bases. J lost 7 bases, V lost 4 bases, and 14 bases had no gene match. The CDR3 sequence is 16 residues long. In DNA form, the CDR3 reads TGTGCCAGCAGTTCCACAGGGGGGGAAAAATACTATGAAGCTTTCTTT. It codes for CASSSTGGEKYYEAFF.

The chain combines TRBV6-5 with TRBJ2-2; 7 bases agree with TRBD2. The CDR3 extends over 16 amino acids. J was trimmed by 0 bases and V by 4 bases; bases with no gene match: 5. CDR1 MNHEY and CDR2 SVGAGI come from the germline V gene. The CDR3 bases are TGTGCCAGCAGTTCGTTGGGGGGGGCGAACACCGGGGAGCTGTTTTTT. Its translation is CASSSLGGANTGELFF.

The V call is TRBV20-1, the J call TRBJ2-1, with 7 nucleotides matching TRBD2. The V gene end was trimmed by 3 bases and the J gene end by 4 bases; junction bases not matched to a gene: 15. The CDR3 is 17 amino acids. Per the germline V gene, CDR1 is DFQATT and CDR2 is SNEGSKA (reference sequence). The CDR3 DNA sequence: TGCAGTGCTAGTGGGAGGGTTGGGCCAAGCCCATACAATGAGCAGTTCTTC. Its protein is CSASGRVGPSPYNEQFF.

This chain uses TRBV2 with TRBJ1-1; D not certain. V was cut by 6 bases and J by 1 base, with 9 bases left in between. The CDR3 is 13 amino acids. Germline-derived CDR1 and CDR2 are SNHLY and FYNNEI. This CDR3 reads CASRRRQNTEAFF. The CDR3 DNA is TGTGCCAGCAGAAGACGGCAGAACACTGAAGCTTTCTTT.

The rearrangement uses TRBV7-8 and TRBJ1-1; D not resolved. The CDR3 consists of 11 residues. V was clipped by 5 bases and J by 12 bases, with 13 bases between them. Germline V gene data show CDR1 as SGHVS and CDR2 as FQNEAQ. The CDR3 region is CASSANSNPFF. The DNA for the CDR3 is TGTGCCAGCAGCGCAAACTCAAATCCTTTCTTT.

This clonotype was seen a few times. The rearrangement joins TRBV6-1 to TRBJ1-1; D is ambiguous. CDR1 and CDR2 (germline): MNHNS, SASEGT. With 2 bases removed from V and 1 base from J, the gap between germline ends came to 11 bases. The CDR3 has 15 amino acids. The CDR3 sequence is CASSEWGGSNTEAFF. In DNA form, the CDR3 reads TGTGCCAGCAGTGAATGGGGTGGGTCGAACACTGAAGCTTTCTTT.

The rearrangement links TRBV4-1 to TRBJ2-3; TRBD1 might be the D (7 bases). This CDR3 comprises 19 residues. The germline gives CDR1 MGHRA, CDR2 YSYEKL. Trimming left V 5 bases short and J 3 bases short, with 27 bases between. The DNA for the CDR3 is TGCGCCAGCAGCTCACGCAGGGGGAGCTACTATCGGGGGACAGATACGCAGTATTTT. It translates to CASSSRRGSYYRGTDTQYF.

The chain's CDR3 is CANPGVNRPQHF. CDR3 nucleotides: TGCGCCAACCCAGGAGTGAATAGGCCCCAGCATTTT. This chain links TRBV4-1 with TRBJ1-5; no clear D. V shed 10 bases and J shed 9 bases, with 16 bases lying between them. From germline, CDR1 is MGHRA and CDR2 YSYEKL. The CDR3 has 12 amino acids.

This clonotype was found a few times. The genes are TRBV5-6 and TRBJ2-7; 8 bases map to TRBD1. The CDR3 spans 12 residues. Germline values: CDR1 SGHDT, CDR2 YYEEEE. Trimming took 6 bases from V and 7 from J; bases not matched to a gene: 6. CDR3 sequence: CASTRTGFEQYF. CDR3 sequence (DNA): TGTGCCAGCACCCGGACAGGGTTTGAGCAGTACTTC.

V and J are TRBV6-5 and TRBJ1-5, with no clear D. Germline V CDR1 and CDR2: MNHEY, SVGAGI. This CDR3 spans 16 amino acids. V lost 0 bases to trimming and J lost 1 base, with 10 bases between them. This CDR3 is CASSYSLQQSNQPQHF. CDR3 DNA: TGTGCCAGCAGTTACTCTTTGCAGCAGAGCAATCAGCCCCAGCATTTT.

The DNA for the CDR3 is TGCAGTGTACAAGGTGACAGGCGCACAGATACGCAGTATTTT. This sequence encodes CSVQGDRRTDTQYF. V gene TRBV20-1 combines with J gene TRBJ2-3, with a weak D call TRBD1 (6 bases). The CDR3 covers 14 residues. Trimming took off 7 bases at V and 1 base at J, with 15 bases between the two ends. Germline CDR1 is DFQATT and CDR2 is SNEGSKA (reference sequence).

The chain uses TRBV12-3 or TRBV12-4 and TRBJ2-5; TRBD1 or TRBD2 may be the D gene (5 bases each). This CDR3 region has 14 residues. V shed 5 bases and J shed 7 bases, with 17 bases lying between them. The CDR3 sequence: CASSLRDPQGTQYF. The DNA for the CDR3 is TGTGCCAGCAGTCTCCGGGACCCCCAGGGGACCCAGTACTTC.

The rearrangement joins TRBV4-1 to TRBJ1-1; no firm D call. CDR3 size: 15 residues. Trimming stripped 0 bases from V and 2 bases from J, with 10 bases between. Germline values: CDR1 MGHRA, CDR2 YSYEKL. The CDR3 reads CASSQDERPNTEAFF. The CDR3 DNA is TGCGCCAGCAGCCAAGATGAACGCCCCAACACTGAAGCTTTCTTT.

This clonotype was seen more than once but under ten times. V is TRBV21-1 and J is TRBJ2-3; the D call of TRBD1 is as the table states it, not checked on the DNA. TRBV21-1 is an annotated pseudogene. The CDR3 extends over 18 amino acids. The CDR3 loop reads CASSKVIGTGLRTDTQYF. The CDR3 nucleotides are TGTGCCAGCAGCAAAGTAATAGGGACAGGGCTGAGGACAGATACGCAGTATTTT.